A single T cell receptor beta chain is shown here with its context. The antigen is undetermined. The repertoire was sequenced with immunoSEQ multiplex PCR; TCRdb's copy has only in-frame clones and lacks some. The sample has a few hundred thousand clones; around four fifths are singletons. This sample is drawn from a study of Ad26.COV2.S vaccination and SARS-CoV-2 variants. Whole-study context: Recipients of Ad26.COV2.S got it intramuscularly, once or twice 56 days apart. Regarding the study as a whole: Recipients of either vaccine or placebo displayed similar breadth of non-spike TCRs.

Per the germline V gene, CDR1 is ENHRY and CDR2 is SYGVKD. V lost 4 bases and J 0 bases, leaving 9 bases between the germline ends. The CDR3 is 14 amino acids. Treatment given: 15 to 20 received Ad26.COV2.S at low or high dose, single or two shots; 5 received placebo; per-sample allocation not given. Material that was analyzed had been drawn on day 63 after the first vaccine or placebo injection. The sequencing used peripheral blood, collected in a trial of Ad26.COV2.S vaccine versus placebo. The chain couples TRBV10-3 to TRBJ1-1; a weak D match, TRBD1 (6 bases). This sequence was found in a person between 18 and 59 years old who received the Ad26.COV2.S COVID-19 vaccine or a placebo. The CDR3 is CAISARDMNTEAFF. The CDR3 DNA follows: TGTGCCATCAGTGCCCGGGACATGAACACTGAAGCTTTCTTT.